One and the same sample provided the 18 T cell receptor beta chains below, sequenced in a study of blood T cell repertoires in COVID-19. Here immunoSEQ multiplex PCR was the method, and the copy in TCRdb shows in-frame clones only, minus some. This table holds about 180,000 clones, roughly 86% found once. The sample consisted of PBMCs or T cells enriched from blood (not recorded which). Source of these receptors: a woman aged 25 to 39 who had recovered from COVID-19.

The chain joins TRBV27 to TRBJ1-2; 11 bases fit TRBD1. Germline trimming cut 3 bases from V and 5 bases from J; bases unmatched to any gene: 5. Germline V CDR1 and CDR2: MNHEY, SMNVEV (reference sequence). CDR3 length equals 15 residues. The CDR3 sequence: CASSLAGQGAYGYTF. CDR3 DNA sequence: TGTGCCAGCAGTTTGGCCGGACAGGGGGCTTATGGCTACACCTTC.

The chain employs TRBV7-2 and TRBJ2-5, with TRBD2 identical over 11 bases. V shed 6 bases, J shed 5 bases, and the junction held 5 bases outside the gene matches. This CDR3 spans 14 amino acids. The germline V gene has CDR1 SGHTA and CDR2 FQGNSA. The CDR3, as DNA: TGTGCCAGCAGAGAAGTAGCGGGGGGGGAGACCCAGTACTTC. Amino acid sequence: CASREVAGGETQYF.

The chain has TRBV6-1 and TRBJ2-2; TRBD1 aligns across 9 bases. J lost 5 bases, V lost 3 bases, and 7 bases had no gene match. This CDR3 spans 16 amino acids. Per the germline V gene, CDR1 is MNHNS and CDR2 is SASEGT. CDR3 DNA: TGTGCCAGCAGTGACTGGGACAGGGAAAGAACCGGGGAGCTGTTTTTT. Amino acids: CASSDWDRERTGELFF.

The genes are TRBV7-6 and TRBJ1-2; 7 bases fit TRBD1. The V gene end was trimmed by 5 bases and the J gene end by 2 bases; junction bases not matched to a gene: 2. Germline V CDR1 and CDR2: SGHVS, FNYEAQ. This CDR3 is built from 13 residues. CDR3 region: CASSGGQNYGYTF. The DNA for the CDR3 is TGTGCCAGCAGCGGGGGACAGAACTATGGCTACACCTTC.

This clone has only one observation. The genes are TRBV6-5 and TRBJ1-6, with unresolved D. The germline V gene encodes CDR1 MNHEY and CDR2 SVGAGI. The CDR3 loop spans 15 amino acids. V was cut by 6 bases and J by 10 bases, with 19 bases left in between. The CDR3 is CASRASGSYGSPLHF. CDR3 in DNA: TGTGCCAGCAGGGCCTCGGGGTCTTACGGGTCACCCCTCCACTTT.

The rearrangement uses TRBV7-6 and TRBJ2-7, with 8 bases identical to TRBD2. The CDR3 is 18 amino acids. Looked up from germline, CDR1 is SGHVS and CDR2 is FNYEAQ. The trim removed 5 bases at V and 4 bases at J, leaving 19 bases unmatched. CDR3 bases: TGTGCCAGCAGCAACCGGCTCGCTGGGGGGCTAGCGGGTTACGAGCAGTACTTC. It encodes CASSNRLAGGLAGYEQYF.

The CDR3 DNA reads TGTGCCAGCTCCTCCTCGAGGTCAGATACGCAGTATTTT. Its translation is CASSSSRSDTQYF. The chain recombines TRBV18 with TRBJ2-3; D call uncertain. CDR1 and CDR2 (germline): KGHSH, LQKENI. The CDR3 length is 13 residues. V was clipped by 6 bases and J by 4 bases, with 11 bases between them. The complete variable domain, with remaining parts taken from reference TRBV18 and TRBJ2-3, reads NAGVMQNPRHLVRRRGQEARLRCSPMKGHSHVYWYRQLPEEGLKFMVYLQKENIIDESGMPKERFSAEFPKEGPSILRIQQVVRGDSAAYFCASSSSRSDTQYFGPGTRLTVL.

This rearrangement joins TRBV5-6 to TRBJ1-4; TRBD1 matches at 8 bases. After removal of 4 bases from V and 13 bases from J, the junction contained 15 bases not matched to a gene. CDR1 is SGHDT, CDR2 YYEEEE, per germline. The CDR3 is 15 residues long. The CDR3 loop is CASSPGGQANRRLFF. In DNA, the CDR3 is TGTGCCAGCAGCCCAGGGGGACAGGCTAATCGTCGACTGTTTTTT.

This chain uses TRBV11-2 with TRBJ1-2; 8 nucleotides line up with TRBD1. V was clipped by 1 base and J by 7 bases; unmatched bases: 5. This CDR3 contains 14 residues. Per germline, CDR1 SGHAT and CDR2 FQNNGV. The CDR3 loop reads CASSLGQGMGGYTF. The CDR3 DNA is TGTGCCAGCAGCTTAGGACAGGGGATGGGTGGCTACACCTTC. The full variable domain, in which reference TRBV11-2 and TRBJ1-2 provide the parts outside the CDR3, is EAGVAQSPRYKIIEKRQSVAFWCNPISGHATLYWYQQILGQGPKLLIQFQNNGVVDDSQLPKDRFSAERLKGVDSTLKIQPAKLEDSAVYLCASSLGQGMGGYTFGSGTRLTVV.

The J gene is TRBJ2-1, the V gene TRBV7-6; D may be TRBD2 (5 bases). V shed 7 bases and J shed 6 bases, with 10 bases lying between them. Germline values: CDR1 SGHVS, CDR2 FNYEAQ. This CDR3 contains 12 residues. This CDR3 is CASNPGSNEQFF. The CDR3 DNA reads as TGTGCCAGCAACCCGGGGTCCAATGAGCAGTTCTTC.

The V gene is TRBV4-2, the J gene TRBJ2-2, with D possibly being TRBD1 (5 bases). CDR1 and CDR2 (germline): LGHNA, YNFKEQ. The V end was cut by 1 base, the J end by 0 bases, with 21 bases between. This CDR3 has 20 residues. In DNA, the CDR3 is TGTGCCAGCAGCCAAGCTGGGAAAACGATCCGGACAACGAACACCGGGGAGCTGTTTTTT. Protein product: CASSQAGKTIRTTNTGELFF.

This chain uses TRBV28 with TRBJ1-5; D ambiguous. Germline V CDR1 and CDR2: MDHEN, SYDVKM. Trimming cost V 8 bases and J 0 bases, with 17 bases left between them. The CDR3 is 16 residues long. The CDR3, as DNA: TGTGCCAGCGTCCGCAGAACCCCCAATAGCAATCAGCCCCAGCATTTT. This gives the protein CASVRRTPNSNQPQHF.

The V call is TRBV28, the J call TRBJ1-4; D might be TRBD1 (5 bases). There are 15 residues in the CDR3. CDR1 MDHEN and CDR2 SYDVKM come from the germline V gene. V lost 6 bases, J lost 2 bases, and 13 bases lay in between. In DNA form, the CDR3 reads TGTGCCAGCAGACCCCCCGCAGGGACTAATGAAAAACTGTTTTTT. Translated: CASRPPAGTNEKLFF.

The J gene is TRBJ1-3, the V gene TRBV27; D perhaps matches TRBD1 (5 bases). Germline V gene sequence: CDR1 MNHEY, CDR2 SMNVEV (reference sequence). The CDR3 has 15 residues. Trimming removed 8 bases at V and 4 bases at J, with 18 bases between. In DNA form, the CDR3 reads TGTGCCAGCGGTCAACAGGCTACAGGAGGAAACACCATATATTTT. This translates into CASGQQATGGNTIYF.

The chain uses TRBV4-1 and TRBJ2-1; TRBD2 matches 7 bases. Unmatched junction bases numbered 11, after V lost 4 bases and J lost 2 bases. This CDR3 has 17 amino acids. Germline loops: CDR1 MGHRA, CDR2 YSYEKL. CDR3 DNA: TGCGCCAGCAGCCGAAGGGATATTAGCGGGCCCTACAATGAGCAGTTCTTC. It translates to CASSRRDISGPYNEQFF.

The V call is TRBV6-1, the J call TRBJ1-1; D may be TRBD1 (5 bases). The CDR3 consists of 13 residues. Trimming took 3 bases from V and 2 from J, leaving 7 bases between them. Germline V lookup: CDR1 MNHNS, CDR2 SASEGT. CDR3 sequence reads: CASSDRENTEAFF. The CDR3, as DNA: TGTGCCAGCAGTGACAGGGAAAACACTGAAGCTTTCTTT.

CDR3 in amino acids: CAGTGDNSPLHF. The CDR3 DNA follows: TGTGCCGGGACAGGGGATAATTCACCCCTCCACTTT. The chain links TRBV30 to TRBJ1-6; 10 bases are shared with TRBD1. The CDR3 contains 12 residues. The V gene end was trimmed by 8 bases and the J gene end by 5 bases; junction bases not matched to a gene: 0. Germline V CDR1 and CDR2: GTSNPN, SVGIG (reference sequence).

CDR3 amino acids: CASSRSSGPQFNEQFF. The CDR3 DNA is TGTGCCAGCAGTCGGTCTAGCGGGCCCCAATTCAATGAGCAGTTCTTC. The chain joins TRBV28 to TRBJ2-1, with 8 bases matching TRBD2. This CDR3 has 16 amino acids. J gave up 6 bases and V 5 bases, and 12 bases lay outside the gene matches. The V gene's germline CDR1 is MDHEN and CDR2 SYDVKM. Full variable domain (rest looked up from reference TRBV28 and TRBJ2-1): DVKVTQSSRYLVKRTGEKVFLECVQDMDHENMFWYRQDPGLGLRLIYFSYDVKMKEKGDIPEGYSVSREKKERFSLILESASTNQTSMYLCASSRSSGPQFNEQFFGPGTRLTVL.